Listed below are T cell receptor beta chains from one sample, sequenced in a study of spatial heterogeneity in lung cancer. MiXCR, run by TCRdb on the 5' RACE reads, gives a single entry per CDR3 protein. The table records 40,000 to 45,000 distinct CDR3 sequences, approximately 6.5% of them present only once. The sample consisted of PBMCs, taken at surgery. Receptor source: a female donor with early-stage non-small cell lung cancer. Both conserved end residues are part of each CDR3. The order of the fields is J gene, D gene, V gene, clone size, CDR3 protein, CDR3 DNA. A D gene is named only where the DNA matches it firmly. Rows may omit the clone size; those that give it use once, few, many or a size class.

TRBJ2-2	TRBD2	TRBV12-3/TRBV12-4	many	CASSFAGLARELFF	TGTGCCAGCAGTTTCGCCGGACTAGCCAGGGAGCTGTTTTTT
TRBJ2-6	-	TRBV6-4	few	CALLATAPWGSGANVLTF	TGTGCCCTACTAGCAACGGCGCCATGGGGCTCTGGGGCCAACGTCCTGACTTTC
TRBJ2-2	-	TRBV5-1	many	CASSAQGSGELFF	TGCGCCAGCAGCGCCCAGGGTTCCGGGGAGCTGTTTTTT
TRBJ1-4	-	TRBV7-9	few	CASSLDGPPREKLFF	TGTGCCAGCAGCTTAGATGGCCCCCCTAGGGAAAAACTGTTTTTT
TRBJ2-3	TRBD2	TRBV7-2	few	CASSLEAGGLTDTQYF	TGTGCCAGCAGCTTAGAGGCGGGGGGCCTCACAGATACGCAGTATTTT
TRBJ2-3	-	TRBV20-1	many	CSARKDGSTDTQYF	TGCAGTGCCAGGAAGGACGGGAGCACAGATACGCAGTATTTT
TRBJ1-1	TRBD1	TRBV6-6	few	CASSYQTGGSEAFF	TGTGCCAGCAGTTATCAAACAGGGGGCTCTGAAGCTTTCTTT
TRBJ2-7	TRBD1	TRBV28	many	CAISRPGTGSYEQYF	TGTGCCATCTCCCGACCCGGGACAGGTTCCTACGAGCAGTACTTC
TRBJ1-2	-	TRBV28	few	CASSSDSLVGYTF	TGTGCCAGCAGTTCGGACAGCCTGGTTGGCTACACCTTC
TRBJ1-1	TRBD1	TRBV7-9	few	CASSPVTGGLVTEAFF	TGTGCCAGCAGCCCGGTGACAGGGGGGTTGGTGACTGAAGCTTTCTTT
TRBJ1-5	-	TRBV20-1	many	CSDPGARSNQPQHF	TGCAGCGACCCGGGGGCCCGTAGCAATCAGCCCCAGCATTTT
TRBJ2-5	-	TRBV5-1	many	CASSLDGNQETQYF	TGCGCCAGCAGCTTGGATGGTAACCAAGAGACCCAGTACTTC
TRBJ2-1	TRBD1	TRBV7-2	-	CASSFLDRGRLAGNEQFF	TGTGCCAGCAGCTTTCTGGACAGGGGACGTCTGGCCGGCAATGAGCAGTTCTTC
TRBJ1-1	-	TRBV3-1	many	CASSQSGGNTEAFF	TGTGCCAGCAGCCAATCTGGGGGAAACACTGAAGCTTTCTTT
TRBJ2-7	TRBD1	TRBV29-1	many	CSVSQGAPYEQYF	TGCAGCGTTAGTCAGGGGGCGCCCTACGAGCAGTACTTC
TRBJ1-1	-	TRBV2	many	CASKPTMGNTEAFF	TGTGCCAGCAAGCCCACGATGGGGAACACTGAAGCTTTCTTT
TRBJ2-6	-	TRBV10-3	few	CAISDGAGANVLTF	TGTGCCATCAGTGATGGAGCTGGGGCCAACGTCCTGACTTTC
TRBJ1-2	TRBD1	TRBV7-9	few	CASSFEDRDGYTF	TGTGCCAGCAGCTTTGAAGACAGGGATGGCTACACCTTC
TRBJ2-6	-	TRBV14	many	CASSQISGQTLAGANVLTF	TGTGCCAGCAGCCAAATTTCGGGGCAGACTTTGGCTGGGGCCAACGTCCTGACTTTC
TRBJ2-3	-	TRBV28	many	CASSLPQGRADTQYF	TGTGCCAGCAGTTTACCACAGGGAAGGGCAGATACGCAGTATTTT
TRBJ1-1	-	TRBV7-9	many	CASSLGPTEEAFF	TGTGCCAGCAGCTTGGGTCCGACGGAAGAAGCTTTCTTT
TRBJ2-3	TRBD2	TRBV10-1	many	CASSDLAGGTDTQYF	TGCGCCAGCAGTGATCTAGCGGGGGGCACAGATACGCAGTATTTT
TRBJ1-1	-	TRBV7-7	few	CASSFTPNTEAFF	TGTGCTAGCAGCTTTACCCCGAACACTGAAGCTTTCTTT
TRBJ2-6	-	TRBV7-9	many	CASSLGSGANVLTF	TGTGCCAGCAGCTTAGGATCTGGGGCCAACGTCCTGACTTTC
TRBJ1-2	-	TRBV27	-	CASRMGGGAYGYTF	TGTGCCAGCAGAATGGGCGGGGGCGCATATGGCTACACCTTC
TRBJ1-3	-	TRBV21-1	-	CASSKWVQASGNTIYF	TGTGCCAGCAGCAAATGGGTACAGGCTTCTGGAAACACCATATATTTT
TRBJ2-6	-	TRBV4-1	many	CASSQDPGSSGANVLTF	TGCGCCAGCAGCCAAGATCCGGGGAGCTCTGGGGCCAACGTCCTGACTTTC
TRBJ2-7	-	TRBV7-2	-	CASNSRGQSYEQYF	TGTGCCAGCAACAGCCGAGGACAGTCCTACGAGCAGTACTTC